What follows are 7 T cell receptor beta chains derived from one specimen sequenced in a study of regulatory T cells in long-lasting Graves disease. Time point defined: newly diagnosed GD, antithyroid drugs for less than 3 months. There was RNA extracted from PBMCs, and the TCR library was made from it. HTBI primers from iRepertoire and Arm-PCR of CDR3 regions yielded the TCR beta libraries. TCRdb recomputed calls from the multiplex PCR reads with MiXCR, one row per CDR3 protein. The sample shows about 210,000 distinct CDR3 sequences, around 19% of them seen only once. This sample also belongs to another study, concerning T cells in Graves' hyperthyroidism and ophthalmopathy.

This specimen consisted of peripheral blood mononuclear cells (PBMCs), obtained at new diagnosis, from a patient treated with antithyroid drugs. The receptor set was obtained from a woman in her thirties with Graves disease.

The chain has TRBV9 and TRBJ2-3; 10 bases fit TRBD2. Germline CDR1 SGDLS, CDR2 YYNGEE. The CDR3 spans 18 residues. After removal of 4 bases from V and 1 base from J, the junction contained 12 bases not matched to a gene. CDR3 residues: CASSPEVAGGIGTDTQYF. The CDR3, as DNA: TGTGCCAGCAGCCCAGAAGTAGCGGGAGGCATTGGCACAGATACGCAGTATTTT.

This clonotype was counted many times. The rearrangement uses TRBV6-2 or TRBV6-3 and TRBJ2-7; tentative D call: TRBD2 (7 bases). Trimming cost V 10 bases and J 4 bases, with 11 bases left between them. Germline CDR1 is MNHEY and CDR2 is SVGEGT. This CDR3 contains 11 residues. The CDR3 loop is CATRGAYEQYF. The CDR3, as DNA: TGTGCCACCCGGGGGGCTTACGAGCAGTACTTC.

The sample holds many counts of this clonotype. This chain links TRBV7-9 with TRBJ2-7; 9 nucleotides agree with TRBD1. Germline lookup yields CDR1 SEHNR and CDR2 FQNEAQ (reference sequence). V was clipped by 6 bases and J by 3 bases; unmatched bases: 3. The CDR3 runs to 13 residues. The CDR3 loop reads CASRGTGSYEQYF. The DNA of the CDR3 is TGTGCCAGCAGAGGGACAGGGAGCTACGAGCAGTACTTC.

The chain is built from TRBV6-2 or TRBV6-3 and TRBJ2-2; 15 bases line up with TRBD2. The CDR3 has 17 residues. Germline CDR1 reads MNHEY; CDR2 reads SVGEGT. After removal of 5 bases from V and 8 bases from J, the junction contained 9 bases not matched to a gene. CDR3 protein: CASSDTGTSGRLGELFF. CDR3 nucleotides: TGTGCCAGCAGTGATACCGGGACTAGCGGGAGGCTAGGGGAGCTGTTTTTT.

This clonotype was seen repeatedly, ten times or more. The chain has TRBV11-2 and TRBJ2-3; D unresolved. CDR3 length: 12 amino acids. Germline values: CDR1 SGHAT, CDR2 FQNNGV. V was clipped by 2 bases and J by 8 bases, with 8 bases between them. CDR3 loop: CASSLRLGTQYF. The DNA for the CDR3 is TGTGCCAGCAGCTTAAGGCTGGGTACGCAGTATTTT.

A few counts support this clonotype. This chain connects TRBV20-1 to TRBJ2-3; D not certain. Per the germline V gene, CDR1 is DFQATT and CDR2 is SNEGSKA (reference sequence). This CDR3 is built from 11 residues. V dropped 6 bases and J dropped 0 bases, with 4 bases sitting between them. CDR3 residues: CSALSTDTQYF. The CDR3 DNA is TGCAGTGCGCTGAGCACAGATACGCAGTATTTT.

A word on this clonotype: A clone one base away is much larger, so this may be a read error. V and J are TRBV19 and TRBJ2-7; 7 nucleotides align to TRBD2. Unmatched junction bases numbered 7, after V lost 4 bases and J lost 4 bases. The length of the CDR3 is 14 residues. Germline CDR1 is LNHDA and CDR2 is SQIVND (reference sequence). The CDR3 sequence: CASSTGGPSYEQYF. DNA of the CDR3: TGTGCCAGTAGTACGGGGGGACCAAGTTACGAGCAGTACTTC.